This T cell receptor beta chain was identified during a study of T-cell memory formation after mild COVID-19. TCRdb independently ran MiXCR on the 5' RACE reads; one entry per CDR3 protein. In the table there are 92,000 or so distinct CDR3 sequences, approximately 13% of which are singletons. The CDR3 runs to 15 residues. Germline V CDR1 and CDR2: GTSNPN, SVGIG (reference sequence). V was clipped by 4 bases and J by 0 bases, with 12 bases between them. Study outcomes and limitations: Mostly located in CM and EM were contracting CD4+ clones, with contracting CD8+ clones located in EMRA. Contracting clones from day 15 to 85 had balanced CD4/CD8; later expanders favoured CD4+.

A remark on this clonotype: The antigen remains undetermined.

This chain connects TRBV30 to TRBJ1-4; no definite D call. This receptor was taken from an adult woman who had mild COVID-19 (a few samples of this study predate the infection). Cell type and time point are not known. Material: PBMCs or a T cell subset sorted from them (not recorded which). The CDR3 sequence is CAWIPRTATNEKLFF. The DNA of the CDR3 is TGTGCCTGGATCCCGCGGACCGCAACTAATGAAAAACTGTTTTTT.